This T cell receptor beta chain was retrieved from a study of control samples from healthy donors and cancer patients. Deletions cut 2 bases from V and 3 bases from J, with 5 bases between. The CDR3 is 12 residues long. Looked up from germline, CDR1 is LNHDA and CDR2 is SQIVND (reference sequence). The assay was immunoSEQ multiplex PCR, and TCRdb's table has in-frame clones only and misses some. The table lists 130,000 to 150,000 clones, more than 85% of them singletons, with approximately 3% in the top ten. The V call is TRBV19, the J call TRBJ2-7; D unresolved. The specimen was blood. The sequence was collected from a man aged 25-45 years in good health. This chain's CDR3 is CASSIKGYEQYF. CDR3 DNA sequence: TGTGCCAGTAGTATAAAGGGCTACGAGCAGTACTTC.